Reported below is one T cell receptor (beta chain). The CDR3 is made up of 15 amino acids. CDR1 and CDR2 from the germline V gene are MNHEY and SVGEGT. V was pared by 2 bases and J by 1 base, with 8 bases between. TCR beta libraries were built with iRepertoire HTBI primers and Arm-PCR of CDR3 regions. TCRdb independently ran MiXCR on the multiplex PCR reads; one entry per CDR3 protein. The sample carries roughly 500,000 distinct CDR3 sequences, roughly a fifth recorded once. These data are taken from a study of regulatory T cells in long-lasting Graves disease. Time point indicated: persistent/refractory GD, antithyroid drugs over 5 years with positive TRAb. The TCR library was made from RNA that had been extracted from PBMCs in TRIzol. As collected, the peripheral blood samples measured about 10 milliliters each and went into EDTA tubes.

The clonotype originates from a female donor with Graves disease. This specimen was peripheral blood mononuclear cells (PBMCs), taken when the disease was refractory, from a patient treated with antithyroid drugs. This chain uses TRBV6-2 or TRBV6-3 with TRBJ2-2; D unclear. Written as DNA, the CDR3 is TGTGCCAGCAGTTACGGCAGGAGGAACACCGGGGAGCTGTTTTTT. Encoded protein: CASSYGRRNTGELFF.